Below, 30 T cell receptor beta chains from the same sample are listed, as sequenced in a study of identical twins. MiXCR was run by TCRdb on the 5' RACE reads, yielding one entry per CDR3 protein. The sample contains some 240,000 distinct CDR3 sequences, more than 9% of which appear only once. Material for sequencing was memory T cells sorted from blood. All receptors derive from a man aged 45 to 65 in good health.

The chain joins TRBV12-3 or TRBV12-4 to TRBJ2-5; D remains unclear. The CDR3 has 11 residues. V lost 7 bases to trimming and J lost 1 base, with 4 bases between them. Here the CDR3 DNA reads TGTGCCAGCAAGGGCCAAGAGACCCAGTACTTC. Its translation: CASKGQETQYF.

This clonotype was picked up many times. The chain is built from TRBV5-1 and TRBJ2-7; 8 positions agree with TRBD1. Germline loops: CDR1 SGHRS, CDR2 YFSETQ. CDR3 length: 14 residues. V dropped 2 bases and J dropped 7; count of bases not matched to a gene: 8. In DNA, the CDR3 is TGCGCCAGCAGCTTTAACAGGGGGATGGGGGAGCAGTACTTC. It yields the protein CASSFNRGMGEQYF.

This clonotype turned up a few times. This chain uses TRBV20-1 with TRBJ2-1; no clear D gene. The ends were cut back, 4 bases at V and 4 bases at J, with 20 bases in the middle. This CDR3 has 16 residues. Per the germline V gene, CDR1 is DFQATT and CDR2 is SNEGSKA (reference sequence). CDR3 sequence reads: CSAISVIYPGYNEQFF. CDR3 in DNA: TGCAGTGCTATTAGTGTTATCTATCCGGGTTACAATGAGCAGTTCTTC.

This clonotype was found many times. The chain links TRBV20-1 to TRBJ2-5; 13 bases are shared with TRBD2. Germline lookup yields CDR1 DFQATT and CDR2 SNEGSKA (reference sequence). CDR3 length: 16 amino acids. J lost 8 bases, V lost 1 base, and 10 bases had no gene match. In nucleotides, the CDR3 is TGCAGTGCTAGAGGGGAAAGGACTAGCGGGAGTCGAACCCAGTACTTC. Its translation: CSARGERTSGSRTQYF.

This clonotype was observed many times. V usage is TRBV5-1 and J usage is TRBJ1-5; the D gene is possibly TRBD1 (5 bases). Trimming cost V 4 bases and J 10 bases, with 18 bases left between them. Per germline, CDR1 SGHRS and CDR2 YFSETQ. The CDR3 consists of 14 residues. The DNA of the CDR3 is TGCGCCAGCAGCCTCGGGACGGGGGTAGGACCCCAGCATTTT. Translating gives CASSLGTGVGPQHF.

The table lists this clonotype with a few counts. The rearrangement uses TRBV6-2 or TRBV6-3 and TRBJ2-5, with 8 positions matching TRBD2. Trimming at V came to 6 bases and at J to 9 bases, leaving 6 bases not matched to a gene. Germline V lookup: CDR1 MNHEY, CDR2 SVGEGT. The CDR3 spans 12 residues. CDR3 in DNA: TGTGCCAGCAGATCGGGGGGGCGAGCCCAGTACTTC. Encoded protein: CASRSGGRAQYF.

In its sample, this clonotype was seen a few times. The rearrangement uses TRBV20-1 and TRBJ1-6, with a tentative D call TRBD1 (5 bases). The CDR3 sequence is 14 residues long. V shed 5 bases and J shed 8 bases, with 16 bases lying between them. CDR1 is DFQATT and CDR2 is SNEGSKA in the germline V gene (reference sequence). The CDR3 sequence: CSARTGTVDSPLHF. The CDR3 nucleotides are TGCAGTGCTCGGACCGGGACGGTGGATTCACCCCTCCACTTT.

The chain combines TRBV7-2 with TRBJ2-5; a weak D match, TRBD2 (6 bases). V was trimmed by 7 bases and J by 5 bases, leaving 14 bases between them. This CDR3 has 13 residues. Germline V gene lookup returns CDR1 SGHTA and CDR2 FQGNSA. CDR3 DNA sequence: TGTGCCAGCACACGGGGGAGTTCGGAGACCCAGTACTTC. Amino acid sequence: CASTRGSSETQYF.

This clonotype was detected many times. V usage is TRBV12-3 or TRBV12-4 and J usage is TRBJ2-5, with 9 positions matching TRBD1. This CDR3 comprises 16 residues. V trimming: 6 bases; J trimming: 2 bases; junction bases outside the gene matches: 10. CDR3 amino acids: CASSPTGTGPQETQYF. The CDR3, as DNA: TGTGCCAGCAGCCCAACCGGGACAGGGCCTCAAGAGACCCAGTACTTC.

The chain links TRBV27 to TRBJ1-6, with D perhaps TRBD1 (6 bases). The CDR3 loop spans 13 amino acids. V was cut by 5 bases and J by 11 bases, with 13 bases left in between. Germline V gene lookup returns CDR1 MNHEY and CDR2 SMNVEV (reference sequence). The CDR3 DNA sequence: TGTGCCAGCAGTGTAACAGGGTTGACACCCCTCCACTTT. As protein: CASSVTGLTPLHF.

This clonotype was counted a few times. The chain employs TRBV7-2 and TRBJ1-4; D is possibly TRBD1 (5 bases). Germline V gene sequence: CDR1 SGHTA, CDR2 FQGNSA. The CDR3 spans 16 residues. The germline V and J ends were trimmed by 0 bases and 0 bases, with 8 bases remaining between them. CDR3 bases: TGTGCCAGCAGCTTAGCTTCGGGGGCAACTAATGAAAAACTGTTTTTT. Amino acids: CASSLASGATNEKLFF.

In this sample, this clonotype turned up a few times. The J gene is TRBJ2-4, the V gene TRBV20-1, with D uncertain. The CDR3 covers 13 residues. V lost 0 bases and J lost 6, with 9 bases in between. The germline CDR1 and CDR2 sequences are DFQATT and SNEGSKA (reference sequence). For the CDR3, the DNA is TGCAGTGCTAGAGATGCGACGGGAAACATTCAGTACTTC. It encodes CSARDATGNIQYF.

In this sample, this clonotype turned up many times. This chain connects TRBV15 to TRBJ1-3; D gene ambiguous. Trimming shortened V by 5 bases and J by 4 bases, and 12 bases separated the two germline ends. The length of the CDR3 is 14 residues. Germline-derived CDR1 and CDR2 are LNHNV and YYDKDF (reference sequence). CDR3 nucleotide sequence: TGTGCCACCAGCGAAGATGCTTCGGGAAACACCATATATTTT. Its translation is CATSEDASGNTIYF.

This clonotype was recorded many times. V and J are TRBV3-1 and TRBJ2-6; D may be TRBD1 (6 bases). The CDR3 extends over 15 amino acids. From germline, CDR1 is LGHDT and CDR2 YNNKEL (reference sequence). Between the trimmed V and J ends, which lost 8 bases and 2 bases, there was a span of 13 bases. The CDR3: CASYHTGTGANVLTF. The DNA for the CDR3 is TGTGCCAGCTATCACACAGGGACTGGGGCCAACGTCCTGACTTTC.

In its sample, this clonotype was seen many times. V usage is TRBV29-1 and J usage is TRBJ2-5, with 10 bases aligning to TRBD1. The junction had 9 bases not matched to a gene; V was cut back by 7 bases and J by 1 base. Germline values: CDR1 SQVTM, CDR2 ANQGSEA. The CDR3 consists of 15 residues. CDR3 nucleotide sequence: TGCAGCGCGTGTGGGGACAGGGGAACCCAAGAGACCCAGTACTTC. It specifies CSACGDRGTQETQYF.

There are many counts of this clonotype. The chain links TRBV5-6 to TRBJ2-3; 9 nucleotides match TRBD1. The junction had 13 bases not matched to a gene; V was cut back by 1 base and J by 7 bases. CDR1 and CDR2 from the germline V gene are SGHDT and YYEEEE. The CDR3 contains 17 residues. Written as DNA, the CDR3 is TGTGCCAGCAGCTTGCTCTTCGGGGACAGGGAGGACCATACGCAGTATTTT. Translated, it gives CASSLLFGDREDHTQYF. Complete variable domain (other parts from reference TRBV5-6 and TRBJ2-3): DAGVTQSPTHLIKTRGQQVTLRCSPKSGHDTVSWYQQALGQGPQFIFQYYEEEERQRGNFPDRFSGHQFPNYSSELNVNALLLGDSALYLCASSLLFGDREDHTQYFGPGTRLTVL.

This clonotype has just a few counts. V gene TRBV4-3 combines with J gene TRBJ2-1, with D unclear. Germline CDR1 reads LGHNA; CDR2 reads YSLEER. The V gene lost 3 bases and the J gene lost 7 bases, with 22 bases spanning the gap. This CDR3 has 17 residues. The CDR3 spells CASSQSRVRVSKNEQFF. The CDR3 DNA reads as TGCGCCAGCAGCCAGTCCCGGGTTCGAGTCTCGAAGAATGAGCAGTTCTTC.

To note about this clonotype: A read error may explain this, as a much larger clone is one base away. The gene calls are TRBV20-1 and TRBJ2-7; TRBD1 matches 10 bases. Germline CDR1 reads DFQATT; CDR2 reads SNEGSKA (reference sequence). J was trimmed by 2 bases and V by 0 bases; bases with no gene match: 10. The CDR3 spans 17 residues. CDR3 sequence reads: CSARDRAEGQGPYEQYF. The DNA for the CDR3 is TGCAGTGCTAGAGATAGGGCAGAGGGACAGGGGCCCTACGAGCAGTACTTC.

The chain employs TRBV2 and TRBJ2-7; 8 bases line up with TRBD2. CDR1 SNHLY and CDR2 FYNNEI come from the germline V gene. The CDR3 spans 14 residues. Trimming took 5 bases from V and 3 from J; bases not matched to a gene: 6. This CDR3 is CASSTGLDRYEQYF. The DNA of the CDR3 is TGTGCCAGCAGTACGGGACTAGACCGCTACGAGCAGTACTTC.

Only a few counts were recorded for this clonotype. The rearrangement joins TRBV3-1 to TRBJ2-5, with TRBD1 as a possible D gene (6 bases). Trimming pared 4 bases from V and 1 base from J, leaving 10 bases between. This CDR3 has 14 amino acids. Germline loops: CDR1 LGHDT, CDR2 YNNKEL (reference sequence). The CDR3 reads CASSLQGGQETQYF. The DNA for the CDR3 is TGTGCCAGCAGCCTACAGGGTGGCCAAGAGACCCAGTACTTC.

J is TRBJ2-5 and V is TRBV6-2 or TRBV6-3; D call uncertain. V lost 2 bases and J 7 bases, leaving 11 bases between the germline ends. The CDR3 sequence is 13 residues long. Germline values: CDR1 MNHEY, CDR2 SVGEGT. CDR3 sequence (DNA): TGTGCCAGCAGTTACGACCAGAGAGGGACCCAGTACTTC. Residues: CASSYDQRGTQYF.

The table lists this clonotype with many counts. The gene calls are TRBV20-1 and TRBJ2-1; 12 bases are a match to TRBD2. Germline CDR1 is DFQATT and CDR2 is SNEGSKA (reference sequence). This CDR3 is built from 14 residues. With V trimmed by 6 bases and J by 7 bases, 7 bases remained unmatched. The CDR3 loop reads CSAMLAGGRNEQFF. CDR3 DNA sequence: TGCAGTGCAATGCTAGCGGGGGGGCGGAATGAGCAGTTCTTC.

This clonotype was counted ten times or more. The V and J genes are TRBV3-1 and TRBJ2-4, with D unresolved. V was cut by 3 bases and J by 1 base, with 4 bases left in between. CDR1 is LGHDT, CDR2 YNNKEL, per germline (reference sequence). The CDR3 extends over 13 amino acids. This CDR3 is CASSQGAKNIQYF. The DNA of the CDR3 is TGTGCCAGCAGCCAGGGGGCCAAAAACATTCAGTACTTC.

The sample holds many counts of this clonotype. The rearrangement links TRBV19 to TRBJ2-1, with TRBD1 identical over 10 bases. This CDR3 comprises 16 residues. Germline assignment: CDR1 LNHDA and CDR2 SQIVND (reference sequence). J gave up 3 bases and V 5 bases, and 7 bases lay outside the gene matches. The chain's CDR3 is CASSLGQGELYNEQFF. The CDR3 DNA is TGTGCCAGTAGTCTCGGACAGGGGGAGCTCTACAATGAGCAGTTCTTC.

This chain uses TRBV7-2 with TRBJ1-4, with D maybe TRBD1 (5 bases). The germline gives CDR1 SGHTA, CDR2 FQGNSA. With 6 bases removed from V and 9 bases from J, the gap between germline ends came to 17 bases. The CDR3 has 14 amino acids. The CDR3 sequence: CASSLGAPQKKLFF. In nucleotides, the CDR3 is TGTGCCAGCAGTCTAGGGGCCCCACAAAAAAAACTGTTTTTT.

This chain connects TRBV6-5 to TRBJ2-1; the match to TRBD1 covers 10 bases. V was clipped by 2 bases and J by 4 bases; unmatched bases: 2. The CDR3 is 15 amino acids. The germline V gene has CDR1 MNHEY and CDR2 SVGAGI. CDR3 sequence reads: CASSYGTGEYNEQFF. CDR3 DNA sequence: TGTGCCAGCAGTTACGGGACAGGGGAATACAATGAGCAGTTCTTC.

This clonotype was found many times. The chain links TRBV12-3 or TRBV12-4 to TRBJ2-7; no clear D. The CDR3 loop spans 10 amino acids. Trimming removed 5 bases from V and 8 bases from J, with 7 bases in between. CDR3 sequence reads: CASSDAKQYF. CDR3 DNA sequence: TGTGCCAGCAGTGACGCGAAGCAGTACTTC.

This clonotype was recorded many times. The chain carries TRBV7-2 and TRBJ2-5; no definite D call. CDR1 and CDR2 from the germline V gene are SGHTA and FQGNSA. Trimming took 1 base from V and 4 from J, leaving 16 bases between them. The length of the CDR3 is 16 residues. The CDR3 nucleotides are TGTGCCAGCAGCTTAGATCGGCTCGTTTTAGGAGAGACCCAGTACTTC. This encodes CASSLDRLVLGETQYF.

The V and J genes are TRBV14 and TRBJ2-7; possibly TRBD1 for D (5 bases). The CDR3 covers 15 residues. Germline V gene sequence: CDR1 SGHDN, CDR2 FVKESK. V lost 4 bases, J lost 6 bases, and 19 bases lay in between. The CDR3 here is CASSPGSRAVVEQYF. CDR3 bases: TGTGCCAGCAGCCCCGGGTCCAGGGCGGTGGTCGAGCAGTACTTC.

This clonotype showed up many times. The CDR3 DNA reads as TGTGCCACCAGCAGAGAGGCAGGGAACTCTGGGGCCAACGTCCTGACTTTC. It codes for CATSREAGNSGANVLTF. The J gene is TRBJ2-6, the V gene TRBV15; D perhaps matches TRBD1 (5 bases). Germline V gene sequence: CDR1 LNHNV, CDR2 YYDKDF (reference sequence). Trimming removed 0 bases at V and 0 bases at J, with 9 bases between. The CDR3 totals 17 residues.